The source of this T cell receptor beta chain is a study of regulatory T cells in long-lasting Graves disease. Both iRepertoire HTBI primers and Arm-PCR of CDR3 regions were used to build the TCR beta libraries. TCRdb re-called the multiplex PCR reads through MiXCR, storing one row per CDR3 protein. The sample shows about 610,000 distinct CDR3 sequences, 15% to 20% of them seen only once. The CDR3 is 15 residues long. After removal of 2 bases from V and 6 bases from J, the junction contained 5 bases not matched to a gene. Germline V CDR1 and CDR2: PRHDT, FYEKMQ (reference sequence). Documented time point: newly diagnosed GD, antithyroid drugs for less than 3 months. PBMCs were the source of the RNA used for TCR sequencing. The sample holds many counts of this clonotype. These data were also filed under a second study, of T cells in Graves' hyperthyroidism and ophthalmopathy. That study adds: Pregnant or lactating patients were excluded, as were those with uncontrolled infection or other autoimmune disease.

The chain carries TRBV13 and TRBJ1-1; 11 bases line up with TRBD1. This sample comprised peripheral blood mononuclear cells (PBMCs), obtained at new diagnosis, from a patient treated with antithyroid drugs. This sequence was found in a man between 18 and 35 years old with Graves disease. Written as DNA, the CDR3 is TGTGCCAGCAGCTTACGGGACAGGGGGATCTCTGAAGCTTTCTTT. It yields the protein CASSLRDRGISEAFF.